One sample yielded the 6 T cell receptor beta chains listed below, sequenced in a study of blood T cell repertoires in COVID-19. The repertoire was sequenced with immunoSEQ multiplex PCR; TCRdb's copy has only in-frame clones and lacks some. The data show around 270,000 clones, 88% seen once. Sequenced material: PBMCs or T cells enriched from blood (not recorded which). These receptors originate from a woman between 40 and 50 years old who had been exposed to COVID-19.

This clone occurred a few times. The genes are TRBV2 and TRBJ2-7; 7 positions match TRBD2. CDR3 size: 13 residues. The ends lost 8 bases at V and 0 bases at J; junction bases unmatched: 4. Germline assignment: CDR1 SNHLY and CDR2 FYNNEI. The DNA for the CDR3 is TGTGCCAGCGCGTCTAGCGGCTCCTACGAGCAGTACGTC. This gives the protein CASASSGSYEQYV.

The genes are TRBV3-1 (or the pseudogene TRBV3-2) and TRBJ1-2, with TRBD1 as a possible D gene (6 bases). This CDR3 has 15 amino acids. With 4 bases removed from V and 4 bases from J, the gap between germline ends came to 16 bases. Germline-derived CDR1 and CDR2 are LGHDT and YNNKEL (reference sequence). In DNA, the CDR3 is TGTGCCAGCAGCCCGAGCGGGGGCCTCGCCTATGGCTACACCTTC. Translating gives CASSPSGGLAYGYTF.

To note about this clone: In the same sample, other DNA sequences code for this CDR3. The chain uses TRBV7-2 and TRBJ2-1; tentatively, D is TRBD2 (6 bases). This CDR3 spans 13 amino acids. In germline, CDR1 is SGHTA, CDR2 FQGNSA. V was cut by 5 bases and J by 6 bases, with 11 bases left in between. The chain's CDR3 is CASSRTGGNEQFF. CDR3 sequence (DNA): TGTGCCAGCAGCCGTACCGGGGGCAATGAGCAGTTCTTC.

J is TRBJ2-2 and V is TRBV4-3, with D possibly TRBD1 on 5 matching bases. The CDR3 totals 18 residues. Germline CDR1 reads LGHNA; CDR2 reads YSLEER. V lost 0 bases to trimming and J lost 2 bases, with 16 bases between them. The CDR3: CASSQEAGDRANTGELFF. In DNA form, the CDR3 reads TGCGCCAGCAGCCAAGAAGCAGGCGACAGAGCAAACACCGGGGAGCTGTTTTTT.

As to this clone: Sequence at one end of the junction differs from germline and may be a read error. The chain uses TRBV7-3 and TRBJ2-1; 9 bases map to TRBD2. The CDR3 is made up of 12 amino acids. From germline, CDR1 is SGHTA and CDR2 FQGTGA. For the CDR3, the DNA is TGTGCCAGCAGCTTACTAAGCGGGGGGCTCATCTTC. Its translation is CASSLLSGGLIF.

This clone was picked up one time. This sequence joins TRBV3-1 (or the pseudogene TRBV3-2) and TRBJ2-2; D perhaps matches TRBD2 (5 bases). V lost 4 bases and J lost 5, with 17 bases in between. Germline V gene lookup returns CDR1 LGHDT and CDR2 YNNKEL (reference sequence). The CDR3 spans 16 residues. The CDR3 sequence: CASSRLLGRRTGELFF. In DNA, the CDR3 is TGTGCCAGCAGCCGACTTTTGGGGAGACGAACCGGGGAGCTGTTTTTT.